One and the same sample provided the 26 T cell receptor beta chains below, sequenced in a study of T cell changes during pregnancy in multiple sclerosis. Libraries were prepared by immunoSEQ multiplex PCR; TCRdb keeps only in-frame clonotypes and omits some of them. This sample has about 100,000 clones, with around 90% found just once. The input for sequencing was peripheral blood, taken in the second trimester of pregnancy. The receptors here all came from a female donor with multiple sclerosis, enrolled in a pregnancy study.

This clone was picked up one time. V gene TRBV28 combines with J gene TRBJ1-1; D is possibly TRBD1 (5 bases). Germline V gives CDR1 MDHEN, CDR2 SYDVKM. The germline V and J ends were trimmed by 2 bases and 11 bases, with 12 bases remaining between them. This CDR3 comprises 12 residues. For the CDR3, the DNA is TGTGCCAGCAGTTTAGCTGGGCGGGGGGCTTTCTTT. Protein sequence: CASSLAGRGAFF.

With regard to this clone: Germline is not matched at one junction end, which may reflect a read error. The V and J genes are TRBV7-7 and TRBJ2-7; 8 positions agree with TRBD2. The germline V gene encodes CDR1 SSHAT and CDR2 FNYEAQ (reference sequence). The CDR3 loop spans 13 amino acids. The CDR3 loop reads CASSKGLAYEQYF. In nucleotides, the CDR3 is TGTGCTAGCAGCAAGGGACTAGCCTACGAGCAGTACTTC.

This rearrangement joins TRBV10-3 to TRBJ1-2, with TRBD1 matching over 10 bases. Per the germline V gene, CDR1 is ENHRY and CDR2 is SYGVKD. J lost 13 bases, V lost 7 bases, and 12 bases had no gene match. The CDR3 spans 13 residues. CDR3 in DNA: TGTGCCATCAACCCGGGACAGGGGAGCGGGTGCACCTTC. Protein: CAINPGQGSGCTF.

This sequence joins TRBV10-3 and TRBJ2-2, with D hard to call. Germline V gene lookup returns CDR1 ENHRY and CDR2 SYGVKD. CDR3 length: 16 residues. Trimming removed 3 bases at V and 4 bases at J, with 15 bases between. CDR3 in amino acids: CAISDPGPSGTGELFF. The CDR3 DNA reads as TGTGCCATCAGTGACCCCGGCCCCTCGGGCACCGGGGAGCTGTTTTTT.

This chain connects TRBV19 to TRBJ1-1, with 7 bases that match TRBD1. The CDR3 consists of 18 residues. V gave up 4 bases and J gave up 2 bases; unmatched junction bases: 16. Germline values: CDR1 LNHDA, CDR2 SQIVND (reference sequence). CDR3 amino acids: CASSTTTARGRLNTEAFF. The CDR3 DNA sequence: TGTGCCAGTAGTACAACAACAGCGAGGGGGCGACTAAACACTGAAGCTTTCTTT.

This chain joins TRBV11-1 and TRBJ2-7; 8 nucleotides match TRBD1. CDR3 size: 15 residues. V dropped 6 bases and J dropped 0; count of bases not matched to a gene: 7. In germline, CDR1 is SGHAT, CDR2 FQDESV (reference sequence). The CDR3 nucleotides are TGTGCCAGCAGGTACGACAGGGGACACTCCTACGAGCAGTACTTC. Translation gives CASRYDRGHSYEQYF.

The rearrangement joins TRBV18 to TRBJ2-7, with 7 nucleotides matching TRBD2. After removal of 3 bases from V and 2 bases from J, the junction contained 1 base not matched to a gene. The CDR3 runs to 13 residues. Germline-derived CDR1 and CDR2 are KGHSH and LQKENI. The CDR3 DNA reads as TGTGCCAGCTCACCCGGACTAGCCTACGAGCAGTACTTC. It is translated as CASSPGLAYEQYF.

The chain joins TRBV7-3 to TRBJ2-1, with a weak D call TRBD1 (6 bases). CDR1 and CDR2 from the germline V gene are SGHTA and FQGTGA. V was clipped by 4 bases and J by 2 bases, with 12 bases between them. The CDR3 is made up of 15 amino acids. CDR3 residues: CASSSAGTPYNEQFF. The DNA for the CDR3 is TGTGCCAGCAGCTCGGCCGGGACACCCTACAATGAGCAGTTCTTC.

The chain recombines TRBV15 with TRBJ2-2; D is undetermined. Trimming shortened V by 0 bases and J by 8 bases, and 7 bases separated the two germline ends. CDR1 LNHNV and CDR2 YYDKDF come from the germline V gene (reference sequence). The CDR3 is made up of 13 amino acids. CDR3 residues: CATSRDRLGELFF. CDR3 coding DNA: TGTGCCACCAGCAGAGACAGATTAGGGGAGCTGTTTTTT.

This rearrangement joins TRBV6-5 to TRBJ1-5, with D maybe TRBD1 (5 bases). Trimming removed 5 bases at V and 1 base at J, with 6 bases between. Germline CDR1 reads MNHEY; CDR2 reads SVGAGI. The CDR3 sequence is 13 residues long. CDR3 amino acids: CASSRGSNQPQHF. CDR3 bases: TGTGCCAGCAGTCGGGGGAGCAATCAGCCCCAGCATTTT.

The chain employs TRBV30 and TRBJ2-7, with a weak D call TRBD2 (6 bases). Looked up from germline, CDR1 is GTSNPN and CDR2 is SVGIG (reference sequence). This CDR3 has 12 amino acids. Trimming left V 3 bases short and J 4 bases short, with 10 bases between. Here the CDR3 DNA reads TGTGCCTGGAGGCGGGACCCTTACGAGCAGTACTTC. Translated: CAWRRDPYEQYF.

Regarding this clone: Other DNA sequences in this specimen translate into the identical CDR3. This chain uses TRBV28 with TRBJ2-2; D is unclear. The CDR3 runs 12 residues. The V gene's germline CDR1 is MDHEN and CDR2 SYDVKM. V lost 8 bases, J lost 4 bases, and 8 bases lay in between. CDR3 DNA sequence: TGTGCCAGCCCCTCGGGCACCGGGGAGCTGTTTTTT. This encodes CASPSGTGELFF.

V gene TRBV5-1 combines with J gene TRBJ2-7; 7 bases align to TRBD2. Trimming at V came to 0 bases and at J to 3 bases, leaving 6 bases not matched to a gene. The CDR3 is 15 amino acids. Germline V CDR1 and CDR2: SGHRS, YFSETQ. The chain's CDR3 is CASSLVTSVIYEQYF. The CDR3 DNA sequence: TGCGCCAGCAGCTTGGTAACTAGCGTTATCTACGAGCAGTACTTC.

V and J are TRBV7-2 and TRBJ2-1, with 10 bases matching TRBD2. Germline loops: CDR1 SGHTA, CDR2 FQGNSA. CDR3 length: 17 amino acids. J lost 0 bases, V lost 3 bases, and 5 bases had no gene match. CDR3 coding DNA: TGTGCCAGCAGCTTGCTACCTAGCGGGAGCTCCTACAATGAGCAGTTCTTC. Translating it yields CASSLLPSGSSYNEQFF.

The CDR3 sequence: CASTETPATLYGYTF. In nucleotides, the CDR3 is TGTGCCAGCACCGAGACACCAGCCACCCTCTATGGCTACACCTTC. The genes are TRBV6-5 and TRBJ1-2, with D unresolved. The CDR3 is 15 residues long. The V end was cut by 7 bases, the J end by 4 bases, with 19 bases between. Germline V CDR1 and CDR2: MNHEY, SVGAGI.

The rearrangement uses TRBV7-9 and TRBJ2-7; 8 positions agree with TRBD2. V gave up 2 bases and J gave up 3 bases; unmatched junction bases: 6. This CDR3 has 15 residues. CDR1 is SEHNR and CDR2 is FQNEAQ in the germline V gene (reference sequence). CDR3 in DNA: TGTGCCAGCAGCTTATTCGGGGGGGTCATCTACGAGCAGTACTTC. It yields the protein CASSLFGGVIYEQYF.

The rearrangement joins TRBV10-3 to TRBJ1-1, with a tentative D call TRBD1 (6 bases). Germline V CDR1 and CDR2: ENHRY, SYGVKD. The CDR3 covers 14 residues. V lost 6 bases and J 0 bases, leaving 11 bases between the germline ends. In DNA form, the CDR3 reads TGTGCCATCAGGACAGGACAGTTGAACACTGAAGCTTTCTTT. It translates to CAIRTGQLNTEAFF.

This chain connects TRBV19 to TRBJ2-6; D not resolved. V shed 1 base and J shed 0 bases, with 10 bases lying between them. Germline CDR1 is LNHDA and CDR2 is SQIVND (reference sequence). The CDR3 totals 17 residues. The CDR3 bases are TGTGCCAGTAGTATAGGGGCAGTTCCCTCTGGGGCCAACGTCCTGACTTTC. Encoded protein: CASSIGAVPSGANVLTF.

The chain uses TRBV5-1 and TRBJ2-6; TRBD1 is a possible D gene (5 bases). This CDR3 is 15 amino acids long. Trimming removed 2 bases from V and 0 bases from J, with 6 bases in between. CDR1 SGHRS and CDR2 YFSETQ come from the germline V gene. CDR3 amino acids: CASSLRGSGANVLTF. The CDR3 DNA follows: TGCGCCAGCAGCTTAAGGGGCTCTGGGGCCAACGTCCTGACTTTC.

This rearrangement joins TRBV7-9 to TRBJ1-2; weak D call: TRBD1 (5 bases). Germline CDR1 and CDR2: SEHNR and FQNEAQ (reference sequence). The CDR3 loop spans 16 amino acids. Trimming removed 4 bases from V and 3 bases from J, with 18 bases in between. CDR3 amino acids: CASSSGGEGIDYGYTF. The CDR3 bases are TGTGCCAGCAGCTCCGGGGGGGAGGGGATTGACTATGGCTACACCTTC.

The V call is TRBV5-1, the J call TRBJ1-5; maybe TRBD1 (6 bases). The V end was cut by 3 bases, the J end by 8 bases, with 12 bases between. CDR3 length: 13 residues. From germline, CDR1 is SGHRS and CDR2 YFSETQ. The CDR3 spells CASSWGLGEPQHF. DNA of the CDR3: TGCGCCAGCAGCTGGGGGCTTGGGGAGCCCCAGCATTTT.

V gene TRBV4-3 combines with J gene TRBJ2-1, with a weak D call TRBD2 (6 bases). V was cut by 8 bases and J by 6 bases, with 14 bases left in between. The CDR3 contains 13 residues. Germline CDR1 is LGHNA and CDR2 is YSLEER. The CDR3 here is CASSLAQGNEQFF. CDR3 DNA sequence: TGCGCCAGCTCTCTAGCGCAGGGCAATGAGCAGTTCTTC.

The V and J genes are TRBV5-1 and TRBJ2-1, with 10 bases identical to TRBD2. Trimming took 8 bases from V and 1 from J; bases not matched to a gene: 9. Per germline, CDR1 SGHRS and CDR2 YFSETQ. The CDR3 has 16 residues. The CDR3 loop reads CASRTSGSVSYNEQFF. CDR3 in DNA: TGCGCCAGTAGGACTAGCGGCAGTGTTTCCTACAATGAGCAGTTCTTC.

The V call is TRBV15, the J call TRBJ1-1, with a weak D call TRBD1 (5 bases). Germline V gene data show CDR1 as LNHNV and CDR2 as YYDKDF (reference sequence). V was trimmed by 6 bases and J by 0 bases, leaving 11 bases between them. CDR3 length: 14 amino acids. The DNA of the CDR3 is TGTGCCACCAGGGGGGGGATCATGAACACTGAAGCTTTCTTT. Encoded protein: CATRGGIMNTEAFF.

The genes are TRBV27 and TRBJ2-5; a weak D match, TRBD1 (5 bases). V was shortened by 0 bases and J by 5 bases, with 13 bases between the two germline ends. The V gene's germline CDR1 is MNHEY and CDR2 SMNVEV (reference sequence). This CDR3 region has 15 residues. CDR3 bases: TGTGCCAGCAGTTTATCGGGCGACAGATGGGAGACCCAGTACTTC. This sequence encodes CASSLSGDRWETQYF.

The chain is built from TRBV2 and TRBJ2-1, with 14 bases aligning to TRBD2. Trimming removed 4 bases from V and 1 base from J; junction bases left unmatched: 9. The CDR3 has 19 amino acids. Germline V CDR1 and CDR2: SNHLY, FYNNEI. The CDR3, as DNA: TGTGCCAGCAGTGCGGGACTAGCGGGAGATTTAGGGTCCTACAATGAGCAGTTCTTC. Translating gives CASSAGLAGDLGSYNEQFF.